Presented here are 14 T cell receptor beta chains from one specimen sequenced in a study of CD8+ T cells in alopecia areata. Extracted RNA was reverse transcribed, and the resulting cDNA served as sequencing template. The table came from immunoSEQ multiplex PCR; TCRdb's copy has only in-frame clones and leaves some out. In the table there are 110,000 or so clones, about 61% of which are singletons. Stated treatment: oral pan-JAK inhibitor, 5-10 mg twice daily. Sequenced material: CD8+ T cells sorted from blood, taken at week 4, from a patient treated with tofacitinib. The source of these receptors is a human donor with alopecia areata.

This clone was observed a few times. This sequence joins TRBV29-1 and TRBJ1-1; D not certain. Germline V CDR1 and CDR2: SQVTM, ANQGSEA. CDR3 length: 11 residues. V was cut by 5 bases and J by 0 bases, with 4 bases left in between. CDR3 sequence (DNA): TGCAGCGTTCGTATGAACACTGAAGCTTTCTTT. This sequence encodes CSVRMNTEAFF.

This clone was counted only a few times. The chain recombines TRBV2 with TRBJ2-7, with 8 bases that match TRBD2. Losses at the gene ends were 5 bases for V and 2 bases for J; bases not matched to a gene: 5. Looked up from germline, CDR1 is SNHLY and CDR2 is FYNNEI. The CDR3 has 14 residues. CDR3 coding DNA: TGTGCCAGCAGTTATAGCGGGACGACCTACGAGCAGTACTTC. This sequence encodes CASSYSGTTYEQYF.

There are a few counts of this clone. In the same sample, other DNA sequences code for this CDR3. This rearrangement joins TRBV15 to TRBJ1-5; D unresolved. Germline V CDR1 and CDR2: LNHNV, YYDKDF (reference sequence). Between the trimmed V and J ends, which lost 0 bases and 4 bases, there was a span of 1 base. CDR3 size: 12 residues. Here the CDR3 reads CATSRENQPQHF. CDR3 DNA sequence: TGTGCCACCAGCAGAGAAAATCAGCCCCAGCATTTT.

This chain joins TRBV6-5 and TRBJ2-7, with D possibly matching TRBD1 (6 bases). Trimming left V 5 bases short and J 0 bases short, with 11 bases between. The CDR3 extends over 14 amino acids. Germline CDR1 and CDR2: MNHEY and SVGAGI. CDR3 nucleotides: TGTGCCAGCAGTCGTAAGGACAGCTCCTACGAGCAGTACTTC. Amino acids: CASSRKDSSYEQYF.

The chain uses TRBV7-9 and TRBJ2-7; D call uncertain. Per germline, CDR1 SEHNR and CDR2 FQNEAQ (reference sequence). The CDR3 is 11 residues long. V lost 5 bases to trimming and J lost 2 bases, with 4 bases between them. CDR3 residues: CASSDPYEQYF. CDR3 DNA sequence: TGTGCCAGCAGCGACCCCTACGAGCAGTACTTC.

The V and J genes are TRBV5-6 and TRBJ2-5; no definite D call. From germline, CDR1 is SGHDT and CDR2 YYEEEE. The length of the CDR3 is 14 residues. The germline V and J ends were trimmed by 1 base and 1 base, with 8 bases remaining between them. This CDR3 reads CASSLSSSQETQYF. The CDR3 bases are TGTGCCAGCAGCTTGTCGTCGTCCCAAGAGACCCAGTACTTC.

The chain combines TRBV29-1 with TRBJ2-1, with 8 bases lining up with TRBD1. V lost 6 bases, J lost 0 bases, and 4 bases stayed unmatched. The germline V gene encodes CDR1 SQVTM and CDR2 ANQGSEA. The CDR3 consists of 14 residues. The CDR3 is CSVDRGVSYNEQFF. Written as DNA, the CDR3 is TGCAGCGTCGACAGGGGTGTCTCCTACAATGAGCAGTTCTTC.

The rearrangement links TRBV30 to TRBJ2-2, with TRBD1 matching 8 bases. The V segment lost 0 bases and the J segment 4 bases; nucleotides outside the gene matches: 4. The CDR3 totals 15 residues. Germline values: CDR1 GTSNPN, CDR2 SVGIG (reference sequence). The CDR3 is CAWSVGQGTTGELFF. The CDR3 DNA is TGTGCCTGGAGTGTCGGACAGGGTACCACCGGGGAGCTGTTTTTT.

The gene calls are TRBV10-3 and TRBJ2-1, with unresolved D. Germline V CDR1 and CDR2: ENHRY, SYGVKD. The CDR3 has 11 residues. Trimming removed 7 bases from V and 10 bases from J, with 11 bases in between. The CDR3 nucleotides read TGTGCCATCACCGACGAAGGGGAGCAGTTCTTC. Amino acid sequence: CAITDEGEQFF.

The chain carries TRBV28 and TRBJ2-7; D is undetermined. The CDR3 runs 13 residues. Germline V gene sequence: CDR1 MDHEN, CDR2 SYDVKM. Trimming stripped 3 bases from V and 3 bases from J, with 9 bases between. The CDR3 is CASSLRRGYEQYF. CDR3 coding DNA: TGTGCCAGCAGTTTGCGGCGAGGCTACGAGCAGTACTTC. Using reference TRBV28 and TRBJ2-7 for the parts outside the CDR3, the full variable domain is DVKVTQSSRYLVKRTGEKVFLECVQDMDHENMFWYRQDPGLGLRLIYFSYDVKMKEKGDIPEGYSVSREKKERFSLILESASTNQTSMYLCASSLRRGYEQYFGPGTRLTVT.

V is TRBV29-1 and J is TRBJ2-1; D is uncertain. V was clipped by 1 base and J by 6 bases, with 4 bases between them. The length of the CDR3 is 11 residues. In germline, CDR1 is SQVTM, CDR2 ANQGSEA. The CDR3: CSVEGGNEQFF. As DNA, the CDR3 is TGCAGCGTTGAAGGCGGCAATGAGCAGTTCTTC.

The chain joins TRBV7-9 to TRBJ2-6, with D unresolved. Per germline, CDR1 SEHNR and CDR2 FQNEAQ (reference sequence). V dropped 7 bases and J dropped 0 bases, with 16 bases sitting between them. This CDR3 spans 17 amino acids. The CDR3 is CASTSLPALSGANVLTF. CDR3 in DNA: TGTGCCAGCACCAGCCTGCCTGCCCTCTCTGGGGCCAACGTCCTGACTTTC. The whole variable domain, filled in from reference TRBV7-9 and TRBJ2-6, reads DTGVSQNPRHKITKRGQNVTFRCDPISEHNRLYWYRQTLGQGPEFLTYFQNEAQLEKSRLLSDRFSAERPKGSFSTLEIQRTEQGDSAMYLCASTSLPALSGANVLTFGAGSRLTVL.

This chain uses TRBV5-6 with TRBJ1-1; no definite D call. Germline V lookup: CDR1 SGHDT, CDR2 YYEEEE. The CDR3 covers 15 residues. The V end lost 0 bases, the J end lost 3 bases, and 12 bases lay between the germline ends. CDR3 residues: CASSLGARLYTEAFF. CDR3 bases: TGTGCCAGCAGCTTGGGGGCCAGACTTTACACTGAAGCTTTCTTT. The full variable domain, its missing parts supplied by reference TRBV5-6 and TRBJ1-1, is DAGVTQSPTHLIKTRGQQVTLRCSPKSGHDTVSWYQQALGQGPQFIFQYYEEEERQRGNFPDRFSGHQFPNYSSELNVNALLLGDSALYLCASSLGARLYTEAFFGQGTRLTVV.

The V gene is TRBV9, the J gene TRBJ2-7; the match to TRBD1 covers 7 bases. CDR3 length: 14 amino acids. After removal of 0 bases from V and 2 bases from J, the junction contained 2 bases not matched to a gene. Germline V gene lookup returns CDR1 SGDLS and CDR2 YYNGEE. This CDR3 is CASSVGGTAYEQYF. CDR3 in DNA: TGTGCCAGCAGCGTAGGAGGGACAGCCTACGAGCAGTACTTC.